The rows below give T cell receptor beta chains drawn from one sample of a study of blood T cell repertoires in COVID-19. Method: immunoSEQ multiplex PCR; TCRdb's copy keeps in-frame clones and lacks some. The table lists some 220,000 clones, about 86% of them singletons. The sequencing input was PBMCs or T cells enriched from blood (not recorded which). The receptors here all came from a woman aged 40-49 years with acute COVID-19. Both conserved end residues are part of each CDR3. D genes are given only for firm matches. Only part of the rows carry a size: once, few, many, or a class if the clone is expanded.

clone_size: -
v_call: TRBV6-2/TRBV6-3
d_call: -
cdr3_length: 14
j_call: TRBJ1-4
cdr3_aa: CASSFPGRGEKLFF
cdr3_nt: TGTGCCAGCAGTTTCCCAGGGAGGGGTGAAAAACTGTTTTTT

clone_size: once
v_call: TRBV2
d_call: TRBD1
cdr3_length: 15
j_call: TRBJ2-7
cdr3_aa: CASSEARTGTYEQYF
cdr3_nt: TGTGCCAGCAGTGAAGCACGGACAGGGACATACGAGCAGTACTTC

clone_size: -
v_call: TRBV11-2
d_call: TRBD1
cdr3_length: 19
j_call: TRBJ1-1
cdr3_aa: CASSPRRSAGGGVNTEAFF
cdr3_nt: TGTGCCAGCAGCCCCAGAAGGAGCGCAGGGGGCGGTGTGAACACTGAAGCTTTCTTT

clone_size: -
v_call: TRBV5-6
d_call: TRBD1
cdr3_length: 15
j_call: TRBJ2-5
cdr3_aa: CASSGMGQGMQTQYF
cdr3_nt: TGTGCCAGCAGTGGCATGGGACAGGGGATGCAGACCCAGTACTTC

clone_size: -
v_call: TRBV5-6
d_call: -
cdr3_length: 16
j_call: TRBJ2-2
cdr3_aa: CASSLRTVRRTGELFF
cdr3_nt: TGTGCCAGCAGCTTGAGAACAGTTAGGCGCACCGGGGAGCTGTTTTTT

clone_size: -
v_call: TRBV7-6
d_call: -
cdr3_length: 15
j_call: TRBJ1-3
cdr3_aa: CASSLGQAAGNTIYF
cdr3_nt: TGTGCCAGCAGCTTAGGTCAGGCAGCCGGAAACACCATATATTTT

clone_size: -
v_call: TRBV6-6
d_call: TRBD1
cdr3_length: 13
j_call: TRBJ2-7
cdr3_aa: CASSAPRGHEQYF
cdr3_nt: TGTGCCAGCAGTGCCCCGAGGGGGCACGAGCAGTACTTC

clone_size: -
v_call: TRBV2
d_call: TRBD2
cdr3_length: 16
j_call: TRBJ2-1
cdr3_aa: CASSGFSGALYNEQFF
cdr3_nt: TGTGCCAGCAGCGGATTTAGCGGGGCGTTATACAATGAGCAGTTCTTC

clone_size: -
v_call: TRBV10-1
d_call: TRBD2
cdr3_length: 15
j_call: TRBJ2-1
cdr3_aa: CASSDASGSYVEQFF
cdr3_nt: TGCGCCAGCAGTGACGCGAGCGGGAGTTATGTTGAGCAGTTCTTC

clone_size: -
v_call: TRBV7-6
d_call: TRBD2
cdr3_length: 16
j_call: TRBJ2-5
cdr3_aa: CASSLGLAGGQETQYF
cdr3_nt: TGTGCCAGCAGCTTGGGACTAGCGGGGGGGCAAGAGACCCAGTACTTC

clone_size: -
v_call: TRBV7-9
d_call: TRBD2
cdr3_length: 16
j_call: TRBJ2-3
cdr3_aa: CASSLVSGGPTDTQYF
cdr3_nt: TGTGCCAGCAGCTTAGTTAGCGGGGGGCCCACAGATACGCAGTATTTT

clone_size: -
v_call: TRBV19
d_call: -
cdr3_length: 15
j_call: TRBJ2-1
cdr3_aa: CASSRAGPTYNEQFF
cdr3_nt: TGTGCCAGTAGTAGGGCGGGACCGACCTACAATGAGCAGTTCTTC

clone_size: -
v_call: TRBV6-5
d_call: -
cdr3_length: 13
j_call: TRBJ1-1
cdr3_aa: CASMLTVNTEAFF
cdr3_nt: TGTGCCAGCATGTTGACAGTGAACACTGAAGCTTTCTTT

clone_size: -
v_call: TRBV5-1
d_call: -
cdr3_length: 15
j_call: TRBJ1-4
cdr3_aa: CASSVQGSTNEKLFF
cdr3_nt: TGCGCCAGCAGCGTTCAGGGCTCAACTAATGAAAAACTGTTTTTT

clone_size: -
v_call: TRBV6-1
d_call: -
cdr3_length: 13
j_call: TRBJ1-4
cdr3_aa: CASSERTEEKLFF
cdr3_nt: TGTGCCAGCAGTGAGCGGACAGAGGAAAAACTGTTTTTT

clone_size: -
v_call: TRBV9
d_call: -
cdr3_length: 14
j_call: TRBJ2-5
cdr3_aa: CASSVKPGQETQYF
cdr3_nt: TGTGCCAGCAGCGTAAAGCCTGGCCAAGAGACCCAGTACTTC

clone_size: -
v_call: TRBV2
d_call: -
cdr3_length: 13
j_call: TRBJ2-5
cdr3_aa: CASSVDNGETQYF
cdr3_nt: TGTGCCAGCAGTGTTGATAATGGCGAGACCCAGTACTTC

clone_size: -
v_call: TRBV27
d_call: -
cdr3_length: 13
j_call: TRBJ1-1
cdr3_aa: CASSLQGSTEAFF
cdr3_nt: TGTGCCAGCAGCTTACAGGGTAGCACTGAAGCTTTCTTT

clone_size: -
v_call: TRBV20-1
d_call: -
cdr3_length: 14
j_call: TRBJ2-1
cdr3_aa: CSASRAGTNNEQFF
cdr3_nt: TGCAGTGCTAGTCGGGCGGGGACCAACAATGAGCAGTTCTTC

clone_size: -
v_call: TRBV24-1
d_call: -
cdr3_length: 13
j_call: TRBJ2-7
cdr3_aa: CATSDWTAYEQYF
cdr3_nt: TGTGCCACCAGTGATTGGACAGCGTACGAGCAGTACTTC

clone_size: -
v_call: TRBV27
d_call: -
cdr3_length: 15
j_call: TRBJ2-7
cdr3_aa: CASSFRRGVIYEQYF
cdr3_nt: TGTGCCAGCAGTTTCCGGCGGGGAGTTATCTACGAGCAGTACTTC

clone_size: -
v_call: TRBV6-5
d_call: -
cdr3_length: 13
j_call: TRBJ2-7
cdr3_aa: CASLDIHSYEQYF
cdr3_nt: TGTGCCAGTCTGGACATTCACTCCTACGAGCAGTACTTC

clone_size: -
v_call: TRBV7-2
d_call: TRBD2
cdr3_length: 16
j_call: TRBJ2-3
cdr3_aa: CASSSAGRGWTDTQYF
cdr3_nt: TGTGCCAGCAGCTCCGCGGGGCGGGGGTGGACAGATACGCAGTATTTT

clone_size: -
v_call: TRBV5-4
d_call: -
cdr3_length: 16
j_call: TRBJ1-6
cdr3_aa: CASSKSGQGYSSPLHF
cdr3_nt: TGTGCCAGCAGCAAATCTGGCCAGGGGTATAGTTCACCCCTCCACTTT

clone_size: -
v_call: TRBV20-1
d_call: -
cdr3_length: 11
j_call: TRBJ2-4
cdr3_aa: CSAIQSPIQYF
cdr3_nt: TGCAGTGCTATACAAAGTCCCATTCAGTACTTC

clone_size: -
v_call: TRBV4-3
d_call: -
cdr3_length: 16
j_call: TRBJ1-5
cdr3_aa: CASSQDHWTGNQPQHF
cdr3_nt: TGCGCCAGCAGCCAAGATCACTGGACAGGCAATCAGCCCCAGCATTTT

clone_size: -
v_call: TRBV2
d_call: TRBD2
cdr3_length: 15
j_call: TRBJ2-1
cdr3_aa: CASTGLAGGNNEQFF
cdr3_nt: TGTGCCAGCACCGGACTAGCGGGAGGGAACAATGAGCAGTTCTTC

clone_size: -
v_call: TRBV11-3
d_call: -
cdr3_length: 13
j_call: TRBJ1-1
cdr3_aa: CASSLGRNTEAFF
cdr3_nt: TGTGCCAGCAGCTTAGGCAGGAACACTGAAGCTTTCTTT

clone_size: -
v_call: TRBV7-9
d_call: -
cdr3_length: 11
j_call: TRBJ1-2
cdr3_aa: CASSSGYGYTF
cdr3_nt: TGTGCCAGCAGCTCAGGGTATGGCTACACCTTC

clone_size: many
v_call: TRBV2
d_call: -
cdr3_length: 17
j_call: TRBJ1-1
cdr3_aa: CASSEGDTKIMNTEAFF
cdr3_nt: TGTGCCAGCTCCGAGGGAGACACCAAAATAATGAACACTGAAGCTTTCTTT

clone_size: -
v_call: TRBV18
d_call: TRBD1
cdr3_length: 13
j_call: TRBJ2-7
cdr3_aa: CASSPDRVPEQYF
cdr3_nt: TGTGCCAGCTCACCCGACAGGGTCCCCGAGCAGTACTTC

clone_size: -
v_call: TRBV6-6
d_call: -
cdr3_length: 16
j_call: TRBJ2-2
cdr3_aa: CASSYLVVGADGELFF
cdr3_nt: TGTGCCAGCAGTTACCTCGTTGTGGGGGCGGACGGGGAGCTGTTTTTT

clone_size: few
v_call: TRBV7-9
d_call: TRBD1
cdr3_length: 14
j_call: TRBJ1-2
cdr3_aa: CASSLTTGDDGYTF
cdr3_nt: TGTGCCAGCAGCTTAACGACAGGGGATGATGGCTACACCTTC

clone_size: -
v_call: TRBV28
d_call: TRBD1
cdr3_length: 14
j_call: TRBJ1-6
cdr3_aa: CASSQDRGGSPLHF
cdr3_nt: TGTGCCAGCAGCCAAGACAGGGGGGGGTCACCCCTCCACTTT

clone_size: -
v_call: TRBV9
d_call: -
cdr3_length: 16
j_call: TRBJ2-6
cdr3_aa: CASSVESHSGANVLTF
cdr3_nt: TGTGCCAGCAGCGTAGAAAGCCACTCTGGGGCCAACGTCCTGACTTTC

clone_size: -
v_call: TRBV11-2
d_call: TRBD1
cdr3_length: 15
j_call: TRBJ2-7
cdr3_aa: CASNEGTRGHYEQYF
cdr3_nt: TGTGCCAGCAACGAAGGTACGAGGGGGCACTACGAGCAGTACTTC

clone_size: -
v_call: TRBV6-1
d_call: -
cdr3_length: 14
j_call: TRBJ2-7
cdr3_aa: CASSFAGSNYEQYF
cdr3_nt: TGTGCCAGCAGTTTCGCCGGGTCTAACTACGAGCAGTACTTC

clone_size: -
v_call: TRBV20-1
d_call: -
cdr3_length: 15
j_call: TRBJ1-2
cdr3_aa: CSASQVRGRDYGYTF
cdr3_nt: TGCAGTGCTAGTCAAGTTAGGGGCAGGGACTATGGCTACACCTTC

clone_size: -
v_call: TRBV11-2
d_call: TRBD2
cdr3_length: 15
j_call: TRBJ2-1
cdr3_aa: CASSPSGALNNEQFF
cdr3_nt: TGTGCCAGCAGCCCTAGCGGGGCCCTTAACAATGAGCAGTTCTTC

clone_size: -
v_call: TRBV10-2
d_call: TRBD1
cdr3_length: 14
j_call: TRBJ1-5
cdr3_aa: CASRGQEGNQPQHF
cdr3_nt: TGCGCCAGCAGGGGACAGGAGGGCAATCAGCCCCAGCATTTT

clone_size: -
v_call: TRBV7-9
d_call: TRBD2
cdr3_length: 16
j_call: TRBJ2-1
cdr3_aa: CASSLFPSGGLNEQFF
cdr3_nt: TGTGCCAGCAGCTTATTCCCTAGCGGGGGACTTAATGAGCAGTTCTTC

clone_size: -
v_call: TRBV19
d_call: TRBD2
cdr3_length: 17
j_call: TRBJ2-5
cdr3_aa: CASSTLTGTSGKETQYF
cdr3_nt: TGTGCCAGTAGTACTCTAACCGGGACTAGCGGAAAAGAGACCCAGTACTTC

clone_size: once
v_call: TRBV11-2
d_call: -
cdr3_length: 15
j_call: TRBJ2-3
cdr3_aa: CASSLLGAATDTQYF
cdr3_nt: TGTGCCAGCAGCTTACTGGGGGCGGCCACAGATACGCAGTATTTT

clone_size: once
v_call: TRBV19
d_call: -
cdr3_length: 15
j_call: TRBJ2-7
cdr3_aa: CASSPGELRIYEQYF
cdr3_nt: TGTGCCAGTAGTCCCGGGGAGTTAAGAATCTACGAGCAGTACTTC

clone_size: -
v_call: TRBV19
d_call: TRBD1
cdr3_length: 15
j_call: TRBJ1-5
cdr3_aa: CASSWGTVRGQPQHF
cdr3_nt: TGTGCCAGTAGTTGGGGGACAGTAAGGGGTCAGCCCCAGCATTTT

clone_size: -
v_call: TRBV21-1
d_call: -
cdr3_length: 16
j_call: TRBJ2-7
cdr3_aa: CASSKGRVTPTYEQYF
cdr3_nt: TGTGCCAGCAGCAAAGGGCGGGTCACTCCTACCTACGAGCAGTACTTC

clone_size: -
v_call: TRBV14
d_call: -
cdr3_length: 15
j_call: TRBJ1-6
cdr3_aa: CASSRQRFSDSPLHF
cdr3_nt: TGTGCCAGCAGCCGCCAGCGGTTCTCCGATTCACCCCTCCACTTT

clone_size: -
v_call: TRBV4-3
d_call: -
cdr3_length: 13
j_call: TRBJ2-3
cdr3_aa: CASSLGVTDTQYF
cdr3_nt: TGCGCCAGCAGCCTCGGGGTCACAGATACGCAGTATTTT

clone_size: -
v_call: TRBV6-5
d_call: TRBD1
cdr3_length: 15
j_call: TRBJ1-6
cdr3_aa: CASSRQGRDNSPLHF
cdr3_nt: TGTGCCAGCAGTCGACAGGGAAGGGATAATTCACCCCTCCACTTT

clone_size: -
v_call: TRBV2
d_call: -
cdr3_length: 12
j_call: TRBJ2-7
cdr3_aa: CASNRDFYEQYF
cdr3_nt: TGTGCCAGCAACCGGGACTTCTACGAGCAGTACTTC

clone_size: -
v_call: TRBV6-2/TRBV6-3
d_call: -
cdr3_length: 13
j_call: TRBJ2-1
cdr3_aa: CASSRPGNNEQFF
cdr3_nt: TGTGCCAGCAGCCGACCGGGGAACAATGAGCAGTTCTTC

clone_size: -
v_call: TRBV29-1
d_call: TRBD1
cdr3_length: 13
j_call: TRBJ1-2
cdr3_aa: CSVETGQGYGYTF
cdr3_nt: TGCAGCGTTGAAACGGGACAGGGTTATGGCTACACCTTC

clone_size: once
v_call: TRBV5-1
d_call: -
cdr3_length: 11
j_call: TRBJ2-3
cdr3_aa: CASSSKGMAYF
cdr3_nt: TGCGCCAGCAGCTCCAAGGGGATGGCGTATTTT

clone_size: -
v_call: TRBV11-2
d_call: -
cdr3_length: 14
j_call: TRBJ2-7
cdr3_aa: CASSLGRNSYEQYF
cdr3_nt: TGTGCCAGCAGCTTAGGCAGGAACTCCTACGAGCAGTACTTC

clone_size: -
v_call: TRBV19
d_call: -
cdr3_length: 14
j_call: TRBJ1-5
cdr3_aa: CASTVGPGVQPQHF
cdr3_nt: TGTGCCAGTACCGTGGGGCCAGGGGTTCAGCCCCAGCATTTT